A single sample is the source of the 27 T cell receptor beta chains below, sequenced in a study of identical twins. Using its own MiXCR run on the 5' RACE reads, TCRdb lists one record per CDR3 protein. The table shows around 1.7 million distinct CDR3 sequences, with more than 30% occurring only once. The material sequenced was cord blood. All receptors derive from a newborn girl in good health.

This clonotype showed up just a few times. V gene TRBV6-1 combines with J gene TRBJ2-1, with a weak D call TRBD1 (5 bases). The germline CDR1 and CDR2 sequences are MNHNS and SASEGT. This CDR3 region has 12 residues. Trimming left V 10 bases short and J 4 bases short, with 11 bases between. CDR3 sequence: CATKKGYNEQFF. The CDR3 region has the DNA TGTGCCACCAAGAAGGGGTACAATGAGCAGTTCTTC.

The chain uses TRBV20-1 and TRBJ2-7; D not certain. The CDR3 contains 12 residues. Trimming cost V 0 bases and J 4 bases, with 7 bases left between them. Germline lookup yields CDR1 DFQATT and CDR2 SNEGSKA (reference sequence). The CDR3 region is CSARDLNYEQYF. The CDR3 DNA reads TGCAGTGCTAGAGATCTGAATTACGAGCAGTACTTC.

This chain connects TRBV27 to TRBJ2-2, with TRBD2 identical over 12 bases. Trimming cost V 4 bases and J 4 bases; bases outside gene matches: 4. CDR3 length: 16 amino acids. Germline CDR1 MNHEY, CDR2 SMNVEV (reference sequence). The CDR3 coding sequence is TGTGCCAGCAGTTCTCTAGCGGGGGGGACCACCGGGGAGCTGTTTTTT. This sequence encodes CASSSLAGGTTGELFF.

The chain combines TRBV9 with TRBJ2-1; 12 nucleotides agree with TRBD2. This CDR3 has 18 amino acids. Unmatched junction bases numbered 7, after V lost 0 bases and J lost 3 bases. CDR1 is SGDLS and CDR2 is YYNGEE in the germline V gene. CDR3: CASSVAPLAGGIYNEQFF. CDR3 DNA: TGTGCCAGCAGCGTAGCCCCACTAGCGGGGGGAATCTACAATGAGCAGTTCTTC.

The chain has TRBV5-1 and TRBJ1-1; a possible D gene is TRBD1 (6 bases). This CDR3 region has 14 residues. V was cut by 2 bases and J by 1 base, with 9 bases left in between. CDR1 is SGHRS and CDR2 is YFSETQ in the germline V gene. The CDR3 sequence: CASSFRDTNTEAFF. The CDR3 DNA follows: TGCGCCAGCAGCTTCCGGGACACGAACACTGAAGCTTTCTTT.

The rearrangement uses TRBV7-2 and TRBJ2-5, with 12 bases identical to TRBD2. The V segment lost 1 base and the J segment 11 bases; nucleotides outside the gene matches: 14. Germline assignment: CDR1 SGHTA and CDR2 FQGNSA. The CDR3 is 17 residues long. CDR3 coding DNA: TGTGCCAGCAGCTTAGAACTCCGACTAGCGGGGGACTATGGGCAGTACTTC. This codes for CASSLELRLAGDYGQYF.

The V and J genes are TRBV20-1 and TRBJ1-2, with no clear D. Germline V CDR1 and CDR2: DFQATT, SNEGSKA (reference sequence). The CDR3 contains 10 residues. CDR3: CISSTQGYTF. The CDR3 nucleotides read TGCATTTCCTCTACTCAGGGCTACACCTTC.

The V and J genes are TRBV27 and TRBJ2-3; 8 bases are shared with TRBD2. This CDR3 contains 15 residues. The germline CDR1 and CDR2 sequences are MNHEY and SMNVEV (reference sequence). The trim removed 5 bases at V and 3 bases at J, leaving 7 bases unmatched. CDR3: CASSRAGTRTDTQYF. The CDR3 region has the DNA TGTGCCAGCAGTCGGGCCGGGACTAGAACAGATACGCAGTATTTT.

The V and J genes are TRBV7-2 and TRBJ2-5; TRBD2 aligns across 7 bases. The CDR3 is 15 amino acids. The germline gives CDR1 SGHTA, CDR2 FQGNSA. V gave up 2 bases and J gave up 13 bases; unmatched junction bases: 16. CDR3 DNA: TGTGCCAGCAGCTTAAGTTACGGGGGGAATTACGAGCGGTACTTC. It translates to CASSLSYGGNYERYF.

This rearrangement joins TRBV29-1 to TRBJ2-7; 9 bases are a match to TRBD1. CDR3 length equals 15 residues. Per germline, CDR1 SQVTM and CDR2 ANQGSEA. The ends lost 0 bases at V and 3 bases at J; junction bases unmatched: 6. CDR3 loop: CSVEDGTGSLYEQYF. In DNA form, the CDR3 reads TGCAGCGTTGAAGATGGGACAGGGTCTCTCTACGAGCAGTACTTC.

The V call is TRBV4-2, the J call TRBJ2-2; 7 bases agree with TRBD2. The V segment lost 3 bases and the J segment 0 bases; nucleotides outside the gene matches: 7. This CDR3 comprises 17 residues. In germline, CDR1 is LGHNA, CDR2 YNFKEQ. CDR3 bases: TGTGCCAGCAGCCACCATCCTAGCGGAACGAACACCGGGGAGCTGTTTTTT. Translating it yields CASSHHPSGTNTGELFF.

CDR3 sequence: CASSVGGWYNSPLHF. Here the CDR3 DNA reads TGTGCCAGCAGTGTGGGGGGTTGGTATAATTCACCCCTCCACTTT. This chain uses TRBV2 with TRBJ1-6, with a tentative D call TRBD1 (5 bases). Germline lookup yields CDR1 SNHLY and CDR2 FYNNEI. This CDR3 comprises 15 residues. V shed 4 bases and J shed 4 bases, with 11 bases lying between them.

This sequence joins TRBV10-3 and TRBJ2-5; 7 bases align to TRBD2. The better agreement between TRBJ2-7 and the DNA end casts doubt on the J call. CDR1 is ENHRY, CDR2 SYGVKD, per germline. This CDR3 is built from 13 residues. This CDR3 reads CAISALAGDEQYF. The CDR3 DNA reads TGTGCCATCAGTGCCTTGGCGGGAGACGAGCAGTACTTC.

The chain is built from TRBV28 and TRBJ1-4; no reliable D call. Trimming took off 8 bases at V and 4 bases at J, with 11 bases between the two ends. Germline V CDR1 and CDR2: MDHEN, SYDVKM. This CDR3 region has 13 residues. DNA of the CDR3: TGTGCCAGCGTCCGGGGTGGTAATGAAAAACTGTTTTTT. It codes for CASVRGGNEKLFF.

Remarks on this clonotype: This clone may be a read error of a much larger clone one base away. This rearrangement joins TRBV20-1 to TRBJ2-7, with TRBD2 matching over 8 bases. The germline V gene has CDR1 DFQATT and CDR2 SNEGSKA (reference sequence). The CDR3 consists of 13 residues. After removal of 3 bases from V and 7 bases from J, the junction contained 8 bases not matched to a gene. CDR3 DNA: TGCAGTGCTAGTTCTAGCGGGTACAATGAGCAGTACTTC. Translated: CSASSSGYNEQYF.

Only a few counts were recorded for this clonotype. The chain couples TRBV6-5 to TRBJ2-7; D might be TRBD2 (5 bases). The germline gives CDR1 MNHEY, CDR2 SVGAGI. The CDR3 is made up of 13 amino acids. Trimming removed 8 bases from V and 3 bases from J, with 14 bases in between. In nucleotides, the CDR3 is TGTGCCAGCGCCGGGGTTAGAGGCTACGAGCAGTACTTC. Translated, it gives CASAGVRGYEQYF.

This clonotype was observed a handful of times. This chain joins TRBV4-1 and TRBJ2-5, with 10 bases that match TRBD2. CDR3 length equals 19 residues. With 0 bases clipped from V and 4 bases from J, the junction kept 14 bases outside the gene matches. Germline V gives CDR1 MGHRA, CDR2 YSYEKL. The CDR3 here is CASSQEVSRSGRVRETQYF. CDR3 sequence (DNA): TGCGCCAGCAGCCAAGAGGTTAGCAGGAGCGGGAGGGTTCGAGAGACCCAGTACTTC.

V and J are TRBV19 and TRBJ1-5, with 8 bases matching TRBD1. V trimming: 4 bases; J trimming: 0 bases; junction bases outside the gene matches: 5. Germline V gene sequence: CDR1 LNHDA, CDR2 SQIVND (reference sequence). This CDR3 comprises 16 residues. The CDR3 DNA follows: TGTGCCAGTAGTACGGACAGGGCCTATAGCAATCAGCCCCAGCATTTT. Amino acid sequence: CASSTDRAYSNQPQHF.

The V and J genes are TRBV10-2 and TRBJ1-1, with D unresolved. The CDR3 has 16 residues. V lost 0 bases, J lost 1 base, and 12 bases lay in between. Germline CDR1 and CDR2: WSHSY and SAAADI. The CDR3 DNA sequence: TGCGCCAGCAGTGAGTCGAGGAGAAGGGCGAACACTGAAGCTTTCTTT. As protein: CASSESRRRANTEAFF.

This clonotype was found a few times. In DNA form, the CDR3 reads TGTGCCAGCAGCTCTCAAGGACTAGCGGGACGGTCCTACAATGAGCAGTTCTTC. Translated, it gives CASSSQGLAGRSYNEQFF. The rearrangement uses TRBV7-2 and TRBJ2-1; 12 nucleotides line up with TRBD2. CDR3 length equals 18 residues. Germline V gene sequence: CDR1 SGHTA, CDR2 FQGNSA. V shed 4 bases and J 1 base; nucleotides not matched to a gene: 8.

The chain uses TRBV7-8 and TRBJ2-5, with 7 bases that match TRBD2. Per germline, CDR1 SGHVS and CDR2 FQNEAQ. The ends lost 5 bases at V and 11 bases at J; junction bases unmatched: 14. This CDR3 comprises 14 residues. CDR3 amino acids: CASSRTKRGGEQYF. CDR3 DNA: TGTGCCAGCAGCCGGACTAAGCGGGGTGGGGAGCAGTACTTC.

This rearrangement joins TRBV3-1 to TRBJ2-7; the D gene is possibly TRBD1 (7 bases). The germline gives CDR1 LGHDT, CDR2 YNNKEL (reference sequence). There are 17 residues in the CDR3. Trimming removed 2 bases at V and 3 bases at J, with 20 bases between. CDR3 coding DNA: TGTGCCAGCAGCCAAAAGTGGGGGGACAGCTTCTTCTACGAGCAGTACTTC. Translated: CASSQKWGDSFFYEQYF.

This clonotype was counted at least ten times. Here the CDR3 DNA reads TGTGCCAGCAGCATCGAGAGTCGCAATGAGCAGTTCTTC. Encoded protein: CASSIESRNEQFF. The rearrangement uses TRBV27 and TRBJ2-1, with D unresolved. Germline V gene sequence: CDR1 MNHEY, CDR2 SMNVEV (reference sequence). Trimming pared 6 bases from V and 6 bases from J, leaving 12 bases between. There are 13 residues in the CDR3.

A few counts support this clonotype. J is TRBJ2-4 and V is TRBV7-9; D remains ambiguous. This CDR3 has 13 residues. Looked up from germline, CDR1 is SEHNR and CDR2 is FQNEAQ (reference sequence). V lost 1 base to trimming and J lost 3 bases, with 4 bases between them. This CDR3 is CASSLDVKNIQYF. CDR3 nucleotide sequence: TGTGCCAGCAGCTTAGACGTCAAAAACATTCAGTACTTC.

This clonotype has just one count. A much larger clone sits a single nucleotide away, making a read error possible. The chain uses TRBV12-3 or TRBV12-4 and TRBJ1-2; 9 nucleotides line up with TRBD1. The CDR3 consists of 14 residues. CDR3 coding DNA: TGTGCCAGCAGTTTGGGGACAGGGCCTTATGGCTACATCTTC. This codes for CASSLGTGPYGYIF.

V gene TRBV6-1 combines with J gene TRBJ1-2; TRBD1 matches at 8 bases. The CDR3 runs to 11 residues. Trimming cost V 6 bases and J 11 bases; bases outside gene matches: 5. Per germline, CDR1 MNHNS and CDR2 SASEGT. In nucleotides, the CDR3 is TGTGCCAGCAGGACAGGGGAGGAGTACACCTTC. The encoded protein is CASRTGEEYTF.

Turning to this clonotype: Its ends do not fully match the called genes, so a read error is possible. The chain is built from TRBV7-8 and TRBJ2-5; 7 bases map to TRBD1. The length of the CDR3 is 19 residues. CDR1 and CDR2 (germline): SGHVS, FQNEAQ. This CDR3 is CAGSLPMRGTEGSEETQYF. The CDR3 DNA reads as TGTGCCGGCAGCTTACCAATGAGGGGGACAGAAGGTTCGGAAGAGACCCAGTACTTC.